This T cell receptor beta chain came from a study of T cell responses to AZD1222 COVID-19 vaccine (dated by TCRdb to the early 2020s). Turning to the overall study: TCR sequencing covered fewer than 250 trial participants: 207 given two doses of AZD1222 and approximately 26 given two doses of MenACWY control vaccine. Trial participants were enrolled by age into 18-55, 56-69 and 70-plus year subgroups, with roughly 150, 30 and 60 TCR-sequenced participants respectively. General conclusions and limits of the study: Participants were mostly white British, with more females than males. The authors suggested clonal diversity may have been underestimated. Conclusions about previously exposed vaccinees were limited because only six AZD1222 recipients were SARS-CoV-2 seropositive at baseline. Reportedly, almost half of the unique spike-specific TCRs recognized epitopes lying outside the regions that are mutated in the B.1.351 and B.1.1.7 variants. Because no samples from the day 14 peak response were available, repertoires could be characterized only after the peak T cell response. Vaccine-associated CD4 TCRs spanned the whole spike protein, with dominant responses in regions 160-218 and 743-854. The 56-69-year group was small, and its depth increase did not reach significance, likely because of low power. After two AZD1222 doses, spike-specific TCR breadth and depth were significantly higher than at day 0 and than in MenACWY recipients.

Remarks on this clone: What antigen it recognizes has not been identified. Per-base quality was not reported, and no clone a single base away is much larger than it.

From the cysteine through the phenylalanine, the CDR3 covers 11 amino acids. The retained sequence is limited to the CDR3, 33 bases, with the frame set at the first base. V is clipped by 1 base and J by 9 bases, and the sequence between their germline boundaries is 6 bases long. The CDR1 and CDR2 encoded by the germline V gene are MGHDK and SYGVNS. Reading the label with the study, this specimen's time point is: about 28 days (+/-7) after the second vaccine dose. This specimen's treatment or condition label, per the study, means: meningococcal conjugate vaccine given as trial control. Vaccinee samples were obtained from the UK trials COV001 and COV002, which included a single-blind randomized controlled phase 2/3 trial of AZD1222 (ChAdOx1 nCoV-19) in healthy adults. Trial participant PBMC samples were collected at day 0 and day 28 after the second dose for TCRbeta chain sequencing. The CDR3 regions of human TCRbeta chains were analyzed by immunosequencing. The study's own analysis went as follows. Repertoire TCRs were matched against a reference library of SARS-CoV-2-specific TCRs generated with the MIRA antigen-specificity platform. Breadth was defined as the fraction of unique TCRs that were SARS-CoV-2-associated. Depth was defined as the fraction of total T cells that were SARS-CoV-2-associated. Using the MIRA data, every spike-specific TCR was mapped to the spike region that the TCR reacted to and assigned to either a CD4 or a CD8 class. Log10-transformed breadth and depth values were compared by one-way ANOVA with Sidak's multiple comparisons tests. Not all clones reach the TCRdb copy of this immuneACCESS table, which keeps in-frame sequences only. Checked studies attribute under half of the gap to unresolved V genes and leave the rest unexplained. The DNA was the basis for D and trimming; V, J and clone size are from that table. The sample table records 44,000 or so clones; about 80% of these occur just once. The ten largest clones add up to less than 25% of the sample.

This chain joins TRBV25-1 to TRBJ1-1, with the D gene not clear enough to name. The receptor was isolated from an adult who received the MenACWY meningococcal vaccine as a control. The sample here was peripheral blood, taken 28 days after the second dose of the MenACWY control vaccine. The nucleotide sequence reads as follows: TGTGCCAGCAGTGAATCCCGCCAAGCTTTCTTT. Translated, this gives CASSESRQAFF.